The sequence of this TCR beta chain was determined in a study of blood T cell repertoires in COVID-19. Across the whole study: The origin of the acute and convalescent COVID-19 samples was the United States, Italy and Spain. PBMCs, B-cell-depleted T cells, or T cells were the source of the cDNA or gDNA that made up the material.

J lost 6 bases, V lost 7 bases, and 13 bases had no gene match. Germline values: CDR1 MNHEY, CDR2 SVGAGI. This CDR3 has 15 residues. Original methodology: Using reference gene primer amplification, nucleated cell counts were estimated. Sequencing used immunoSEQ multiplex PCR; TCRdb keeps in-frame clones, though not all of them. V and J calls and clone size are given by that table; D and trimming were obtained from the DNA. The data contain about 74,000 clones, about 69% of them seen just once; the ten biggest clones take up around 20%. The sequence derives from a man aged 70-80 years with acute or convalescent COVID-19. The chain links TRBV6-5 to TRBJ2-3, with 7 bases aligning to TRBD2. The sample comprised peripheral blood. The CDR3 DNA sequence: TGTGCCAGCACCCGGCCGGGACTACTGCAGGATACGCAGTATTTT. It encodes CASTRPGLLQDTQYF.